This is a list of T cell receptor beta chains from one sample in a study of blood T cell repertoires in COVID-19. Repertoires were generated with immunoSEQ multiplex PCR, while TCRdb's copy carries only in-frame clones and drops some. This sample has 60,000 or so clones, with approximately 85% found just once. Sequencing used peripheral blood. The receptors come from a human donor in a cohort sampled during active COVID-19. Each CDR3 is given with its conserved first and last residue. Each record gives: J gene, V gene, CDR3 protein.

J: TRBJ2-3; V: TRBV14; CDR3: CASSQVTGVTNTQYF
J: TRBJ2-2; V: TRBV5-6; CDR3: CASSLRAGGPSGELFF
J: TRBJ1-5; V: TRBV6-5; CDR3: CASSKQGVSNQPQHF
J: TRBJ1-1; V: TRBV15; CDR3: CATSRGQGVSEAFF
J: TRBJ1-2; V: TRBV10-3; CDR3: CAISDRGDNYGYTF
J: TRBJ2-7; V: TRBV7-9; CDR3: CASSTRGSHYEQYF
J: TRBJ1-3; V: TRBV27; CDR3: CASSPRGFDSGNTIYF
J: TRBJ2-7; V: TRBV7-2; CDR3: CASRRTGTGEYEQYF
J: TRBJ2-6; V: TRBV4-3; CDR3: CASSQDGDNSGANVLTF
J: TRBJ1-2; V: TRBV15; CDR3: CATSRGVGATNYGYTF
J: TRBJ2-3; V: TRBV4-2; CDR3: CASSQAPAGDTDTQYF
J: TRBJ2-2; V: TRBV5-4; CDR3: CASSPMGGENTGELFF
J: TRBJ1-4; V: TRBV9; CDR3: CASSDGGWGSEKLFF
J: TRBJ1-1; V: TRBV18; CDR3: CASSGPGGGNTEAFF
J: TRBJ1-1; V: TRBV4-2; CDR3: CASSQGRERTF
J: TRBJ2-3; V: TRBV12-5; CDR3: CASLVSGGTDTQYF
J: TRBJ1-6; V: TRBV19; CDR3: CASRKQYNSPLHF
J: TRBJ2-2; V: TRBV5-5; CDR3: CASSHPSGGSNTGELFF
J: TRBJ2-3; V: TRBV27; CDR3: CASSSPPPSGGNTDTQYF